The 16 T cell receptor beta chains below all came from one sample that was sequenced in a study of response to subunit inactivated influenza vaccine. TCRdb ran MiXCR on the RT-PCR reads and lists one entry per CDR3 protein. The sample shows just under 550,000 distinct CDR3 sequences, around 21% of them seen only once. These data also featured in a second study, about T cells expressing NK-cell markers. That work adds: cDNA encoding TCR beta was synthesized via 5'RACE template switching incorporating UMIs.

The sequencing here drew on CD4+ T cells sorted from PBMCs, taken approximately 12 days after vaccination. These receptors all stem from a man aged 50-59 years who received an inactivated influenza vaccine.

This clonotype turned up a few times. V usage is TRBV10-3 and J usage is TRBJ2-7; 15 nucleotides align to TRBD2. CDR3 length: 16 amino acids. V lost 6 bases, J lost 3 bases, and 6 bases stayed unmatched. Per germline, CDR1 ENHRY and CDR2 SYGVKD. In DNA form, the CDR3 reads TGTGCCATCAGGGGACTAGCGGGGGGATCCTACTACGAGCAGTACTTC. Protein: CAIRGLAGGSYYEQYF.

The chain carries TRBV20-1 and TRBJ1-6; D remains unclear. Looked up from germline, CDR1 is DFQATT and CDR2 is SNEGSKA (reference sequence). The V end was cut by 5 bases, the J end by 7 bases, with 18 bases between. The CDR3 is made up of 15 amino acids. In DNA, the CDR3 is TGCAGTGCTGCTTCCGTTCGTCAGATAAATTCACCCCTCCACTTT. Translating gives CSAASVRQINSPLHF.

The CDR3 nucleotides are TGTGCCAGCAGCCAAGAGGGACTTAGTTTACTGGACAATGAGCAGTTCTTC. Translating it yields CASSQEGLSLLDNEQFF. The chain is built from TRBV4-2 and TRBJ2-1, with D maybe TRBD2 (6 bases). V was clipped by 0 bases and J by 5 bases, with 17 bases between them. CDR3 length: 17 amino acids. CDR1 is LGHNA and CDR2 is YNFKEQ in the germline V gene.

In this sample, this clonotype turned up many times. The rearrangement joins TRBV29-1 to TRBJ2-2, with TRBD1 identical over 11 bases. CDR3 length: 14 amino acids. In germline, CDR1 is SQVTM, CDR2 ANQGSEA. Trimming at V came to 7 bases and at J to 4 bases, leaving 5 bases not matched to a gene. As DNA, the CDR3 is TGCAGCGCCGGACAGGGGGCGTCCACCGGGGAGCTGTTTTTT. Its protein product is CSAGQGASTGELFF.

This clonotype was seen more than once but under ten times. The chain is built from TRBV20-1 and TRBJ2-1; 8 positions match TRBD2. This CDR3 contains 14 residues. Germline assignment: CDR1 DFQATT and CDR2 SNEGSKA (reference sequence). With V trimmed by 3 bases and J by 4 bases, 5 bases remained unmatched. Here the CDR3 reads CSARLAGPYNEQFF. The CDR3 bases are TGCAGTGCTAGGTTAGCGGGACCTTACAATGAGCAGTTCTTC.

This clonotype occurred many times. The chain links TRBV7-2 to TRBJ2-1; 8 bases match TRBD1. CDR1 and CDR2 from the germline V gene are SGHTA and FQGNSA. The CDR3 runs 16 residues. V shed 5 bases and J 2 bases; nucleotides not matched to a gene: 8. CDR3 nucleotides: TGTGCCAGCAGCGGAGCCGGGACAGGCACCTACAATGAGCAGTTCTTC. Amino acid sequence: CASSGAGTGTYNEQFF. The variable domain in full, with the rest retrieved from reference TRBV7-2 and TRBJ2-1, is GAGVSQSPSNKVTEKGKDVELRCDPISGHTALYWYRQSLGQGLEFLIYFQGNSAPDKSGLPSDRFSAERTGGSVSTLTIQRTQQEDSAVYLCASSGAGTGTYNEQFFGPGTRLTVL.

The chain couples TRBV2 to TRBJ2-1, with D hard to call. Trimming stripped 1 base from V and 9 bases from J, with 16 bases between. Germline V gene data show CDR1 as SNHLY and CDR2 as FYNNEI. This CDR3 has 15 residues. Here the CDR3 reads CASSEGGGSTVEQFF. The CDR3 DNA is TGTGCCAGCAGTGAAGGAGGTGGGTCCACAGTTGAGCAGTTCTTC.

This rearrangement joins TRBV5-1 to TRBJ2-4; 11 bases map to TRBD2. This CDR3 region has 16 residues. Germline V CDR1 and CDR2: SGHRS, YFSETQ. V shed 3 bases, J shed 2 bases, and the junction held 4 bases outside the gene matches. CDR3 region: CASSSGTSGTKNIQYF. CDR3 DNA: TGCGCCAGCAGCTCTGGGACTAGCGGAACCAAAAACATTCAGTACTTC.

The chain recombines TRBV10-3 with TRBJ2-3; 7 bases are shared with TRBD1. Looked up from germline, CDR1 is ENHRY and CDR2 is SYGVKD. V dropped 7 bases and J dropped 2; count of bases not matched to a gene: 9. The CDR3 is made up of 15 amino acids. CDR3 region: CAITRGGRLTDTQYF. CDR3 nucleotide sequence: TGTGCCATCACCCGAGGGGGCAGACTCACAGATACGCAGTATTTT.

In this sample, this clonotype turned up once. The rearrangement uses TRBV19 and TRBJ2-1; perhaps TRBD2 as D (6 bases). The CDR3 sequence is 13 residues long. Trimming shortened V by 5 bases and J by 8 bases, and 13 bases separated the two germline ends. CDR1 is LNHDA and CDR2 is SQIVND in the germline V gene (reference sequence). The CDR3 region has the DNA TGTGCCAGTAGTGAGGGCGGGATCGATGAGCAGTTCTTC. Encoded protein: CASSEGGIDEQFF.

This clonotype was seen a few times. For the CDR3, the DNA is TGTGCCAGCAGCCCCTCAACCGGGGCGAACACTGAAGCTTTCTTT. It translates to CASSPSTGANTEAFF. The gene calls are TRBV11-2 and TRBJ1-1; maybe TRBD1 (5 bases). V was trimmed by 5 bases and J by 1 base, leaving 14 bases between them. CDR3 size: 15 residues. Germline CDR1 reads SGHAT; CDR2 reads FQNNGV.

There are a few counts of this clonotype. The chain carries TRBV28 and TRBJ2-1, with 9 bases matching TRBD1. The CDR3 has 19 residues. V shed 5 bases and J 0 bases; nucleotides not matched to a gene: 14. Germline lookup yields CDR1 MDHEN and CDR2 SYDVKM. The CDR3 loop is CASSEFRTGAPSSYNEQFF. The CDR3 DNA sequence: TGTGCCAGCAGTGAGTTCAGGACAGGGGCTCCGAGCTCCTACAATGAGCAGTTCTTC.

This clonotype was seen only a few times. The CDR3: CASSLQNRGQETQYF. DNA of the CDR3: TGTGCCAGCTCACTTCAAAACAGGGGCCAAGAGACCCAGTACTTC. The chain uses TRBV18 and TRBJ2-5; 7 bases are shared with TRBD1. Germline assignment: CDR1 KGHSH and CDR2 LQKENI. V gave up 4 bases and J gave up 1 base; unmatched junction bases: 6. CDR3 length: 15 amino acids.

The chain joins TRBV20-1 to TRBJ2-3; 10 bases map to TRBD2. Germline-derived CDR1 and CDR2 are DFQATT and SNEGSKA (reference sequence). J lost 5 bases, V lost 3 bases, and 11 bases had no gene match. The CDR3 is made up of 16 amino acids. Here the CDR3 DNA reads TGCAGTGCTAGTTGGATCCTAGCGGGGGTCATAGATACGCAGTATTTT. It yields the protein CSASWILAGVIDTQYF.

The rearrangement links TRBV29-1 to TRBJ2-1; perhaps TRBD2 as D (6 bases). CDR3 length: 16 residues. Per the germline V gene, CDR1 is SQVTM and CDR2 is ANQGSEA. V was trimmed by 3 bases and J by 3 bases, leaving 18 bases between them. CDR3 nucleotide sequence: TGCAGCGTTGATGGGACTGCACCAGTAAGCTACAATGAGCAGTTCTTC. This gives the protein CSVDGTAPVSYNEQFF.

The chain employs TRBV24-1 and TRBJ2-2; D gene ambiguous. V was trimmed by 7 bases and J by 4 bases, leaving 9 bases between them. The length of the CDR3 is 13 residues. CDR1 is KGHDR and CDR2 is SFDVKD in the germline V gene. This chain's CDR3 is CATRVDSTGELFF. CDR3 bases: TGTGCCACCAGGGTAGATTCCACCGGGGAGCTGTTTTTT.